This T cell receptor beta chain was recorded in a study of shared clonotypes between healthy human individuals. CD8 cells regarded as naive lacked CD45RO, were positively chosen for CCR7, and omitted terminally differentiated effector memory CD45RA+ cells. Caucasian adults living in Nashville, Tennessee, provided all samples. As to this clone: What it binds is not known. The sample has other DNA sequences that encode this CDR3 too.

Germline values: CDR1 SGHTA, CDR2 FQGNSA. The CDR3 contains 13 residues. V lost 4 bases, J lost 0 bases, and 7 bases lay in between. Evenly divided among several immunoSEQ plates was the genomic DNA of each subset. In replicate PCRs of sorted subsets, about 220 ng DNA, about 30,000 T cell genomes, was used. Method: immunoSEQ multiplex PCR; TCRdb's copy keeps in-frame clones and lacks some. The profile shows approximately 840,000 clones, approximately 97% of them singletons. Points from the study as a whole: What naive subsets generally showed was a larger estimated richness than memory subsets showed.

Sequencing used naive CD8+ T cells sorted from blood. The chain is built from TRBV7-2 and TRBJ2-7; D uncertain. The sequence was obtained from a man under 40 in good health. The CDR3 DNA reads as TGTGCCAGCAGCTCGACGAGCTCCTACGAGCAGTACTTC. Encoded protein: CASSSTSSYEQYF.